This T cell receptor (beta chain) stems from a study of identical twins. Each CDR3 protein gets one entry after TCRdb re-called the 5' RACE reads with MiXCR. The sample shows a few hundred thousand distinct CDR3 sequences, 20% to 25% of them seen only once. This CDR3 has 16 amino acids. CDR1 and CDR2 from the germline V gene are SGHRS and YFSETQ. Trimming took 0 bases from V and 4 from J, leaving 14 bases between them. These data were also reused for a study on T cells expressing NK-cell markers.

The chain is built from TRBV5-1 and TRBJ2-1, with TRBD2 as a possible D gene (6 bases). This clonotype was obtained from a woman aged 18-30 years in good health. Sequencing was performed on CD4+ T cells sorted from blood. The CDR3 DNA follows: TGCGCCAGCAGCTTGGCCGTTGGGACTCATTACAATGAGCAGTTCTTC. Translated, it gives CASSLAVGTHYNEQFF.